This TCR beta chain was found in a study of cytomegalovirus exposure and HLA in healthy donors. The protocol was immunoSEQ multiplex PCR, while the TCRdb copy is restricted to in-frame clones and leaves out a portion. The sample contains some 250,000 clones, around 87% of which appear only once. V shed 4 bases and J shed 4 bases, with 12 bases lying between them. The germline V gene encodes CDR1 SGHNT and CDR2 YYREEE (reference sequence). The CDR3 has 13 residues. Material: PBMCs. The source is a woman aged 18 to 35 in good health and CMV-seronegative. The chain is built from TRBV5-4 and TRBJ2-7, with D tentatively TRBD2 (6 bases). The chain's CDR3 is CASSPGLNYEQYF. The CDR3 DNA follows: TGTGCCAGCAGCCCGGGACTGAATTACGAGCAGTACTTC.